This is a list of T cell receptor beta chains from one sample in a study of T cells in Graves' hyperthyroidism and ophthalmopathy. Each CDR3 protein is one row after TCRdb ran MiXCR on the multiplex PCR reads. The sample has about 620,000 distinct CDR3 sequences; 15% to 20% are singletons. The sequenced sample consisted of blood. The origin of the receptors is a woman younger than 45 with Graves' hyperthyroidism. CDR3s include the opening cysteine and the closing phenylalanine or tryptophan. A D gene is named only where the DNA matches it firmly. Clone size is shown for a subset of rows, as once, few, many or a class of expanded clone.

15	TRBD2	TRBV15	many	TRBJ2-1	TGTGCCACCAGCCCCACTAGCGGGATTTACAATGAGCAGTTCTTC	CATSPTSGIYNEQFF
17	.	TRBV28	many	TRBJ1-1	TGTGCCAGCAGTTTAACACGGGTGAGACAAATGAACACTGAAGCTTTCTTT	CASSLTRVRQMNTEAFF
14	TRBD2	TRBV20-1	many	TRBJ2-5	TGCAGTGCCCCGACTAGCGGGAACCAAGAGACCCAGTACTTC	CSAPTSGNQETQYF
14	.	TRBV5-1	many	TRBJ2-7	TGCGCCAGCAGCCCGATAACCGGCTCCTACGAGCAGTACTTC	CASSPITGSYEQYF
17	TRBD2	TRBV29-1	many	TRBJ2-2	TGCAGCGTACAACTAGCGGGACGTCCTTCCAACACCGGGGAGCTGTTTTTT	CSVQLAGRPSNTGELFF
14	TRBD1	TRBV25-1	many	TRBJ2-2	TGTGCCAGCGGAGGACAGGGGGCAACCGGGGAGCTGTTTTTT	CASGGQGATGELFF
16	TRBD1	TRBV20-1	many	TRBJ2-7	TGCAGTGCTCGTGGGGCAGGGGGCCTGCAACCCTACGAGCAGTACTTC	CSARGAGGLQPYEQYF
15	TRBD1	TRBV7-2	.	TRBJ2-2	TGTGCCAGCAGCTTACTTTGGACAGGGGCCGGGGAGCTGTTTTTT	CASSLLWTGAGELFF
14	TRBD1	TRBV28	.	TRBJ2-7	TGTGCCAGCAGTTTCTCCGGACAGGGGTACGAGCAGTACTTC	CASSFSGQGYEQYF
16	.	TRBV5-1	.	TRBJ2-1	TGCGCCAGCAGCTTGTCTAGTAGTGGGTCGTTTGGTGAGCAGTTCTTC	CASSLSSSGSFGEQFF
14	.	TRBV5-1	few	TRBJ1-2	TGCGCCAGCAGCCTCTCGGGGGGACGGGGCGGCTACACCTTC	CASSLSGGRGGYTF
15	TRBD2	TRBV27	few	TRBJ2-1	TGTGCCAGCACCTCCAACAAAGGGAGGGCGTCCGAGCAGTTCTTC	CASTSNKGRASEQFF
17	TRBD2	TRBV5-1	.	TRBJ2-1	TGCGCCAGCAGCAGGGGACTAGCGGGATGGTCCTACAATGAGCAGTTCTTC	CASSRGLAGWSYNEQFF
17	TRBD2	TRBV20-1	few	TRBJ2-2	TGCAGTGCTAGAGGGGGTAGCGGGAGGGATAACACCGGGGAGCTGTTTTTT	CSARGGSGRDNTGELFF
13	.	TRBV7-9	many	TRBJ2-7	TGTGCCAGCAGCTCTAGCTTGGAAGGGAAGCAGTACTTC	CASSSSLEGKQYF
15	TRBD2	TRBV7-8	many	TRBJ2-7	TGTGCCAGCAGCTTACGGCAAGCGGGAGGGCCGGAGGAGTACTTC	CASSLRQAGGPEEYF
13	.	TRBV18	many	TRBJ1-2	TGTGCCAGCTCACCCGGACAGAAAGATGGCTACACCTTC	CASSPGQKDGYTF
15	.	TRBV28	many	TRBJ2-2	TGTGCCAGCAGTCCCGGTGGGGTGAACACCGGGGAGCTGTTTTTT	CASSPGGVNTGELFF
16	.	TRBV28	many	TRBJ2-5	TGTGCCAGCAGTTTTTGGAGGGCCACTGGCCAAGAGACCCAGTACTTC	CASSFWRATGQETQYF
14	.	TRBV3-1	many	TRBJ2-1	TGTGCCAGCAGCCAAGATGGAATGGACGGAGATGTTTTCTTC	CASSQDGMDGDVFF
17	.	TRBV5-1	few	TRBJ1-1	TGCGCCAGCAGCTTATTTCCGGCGGGCCCAGGTAACACTGAAGCTTTCTTT	CASSLFPAGPGNTEAFF
15	TRBD1	TRBV7-9	.	TRBJ1-4	TGTGCCAGCAGCCTCGGGACAGTTACACCAGAAAAACTGTTTTTT	CASSLGTVTPEKLFF
14	.	TRBV5-1	few	TRBJ1-3	TGCGCCAGCAGCTCCGACAGCTCTGGAAACACCATATATTTT	CASSSDSSGNTIYF
14	.	TRBV7-9	many	TRBJ2-7	TGTGCCAGCAGCGGAGGGACAGCCTCCTACGAGCAGTACTTC	CASSGGTASYEQYF